This entry features one T cell receptor beta chain sequence. Its specific antigen is unknown. No qualities accompany the bases; no much larger clone lies one base away. The data originate from a study of blood T cell repertoires in COVID-19 (dated by TCRdb to the early 2020s). Regarding the study in general: Samples from collaborators originated in the United States, Italy and Spain and spanned both the acute and convalescent phases of COVID-19. Deeply sampled blood TCRbeta repertoires from subjects exposed to, actively infected with, or recovered from COVID-19 were included in the dataset. Where available, HLA class I and class II types were taken from metadata supplied by the sample provider and were not determined by assay-based typing. The samples were drawn from two sources: the first 160 participants of the ongoing ImmuneRACE study, and about 1,300 subjects contributed by 6 global collaborators. The prospective study material was composed of cDNA or gDNA derived from T cells, B-cell-depleted T cells, or PBMCs. A de-identified subject ID, COVID-19 status, age in years and sex were almost always included in the sample metadata. The repertoires were made available in a free public database intended to serve as a resource for research on the immune response to SARS-CoV-2. The paper as a whole reports these results and caveats: The amount of clinical and demographic metadata varied by source and participant and was provided uncurated.

The collaborating institutions used their own protocols to collect whole blood in K2EDTA tubes. For TCRbeta analysis, collaborators shipped samples in one of three forms: frozen whole blood, isolated PBMCs, or DNA extracted from either of those sample types. TCRbeta CDR3 regions were amplified from genomic DNA by means of the immunoSEQ Assay, a bias-controlled multiplex PCR. The study's processing was this. The number of nucleated cells in each sample was estimated from the amplification of reference gene primers within the assay. Sequence reads were collapsed and filtered to measure the absolute abundance of every unique TCRbeta CDR3 rearrangement. For each sample, productive Simpson clonality was calculated as the square root of Simpson's diversity index over productive rearrangements. TCRdb took over this immuneACCESS table, retaining in-frame rearrangements with V and J assigned. Such tables are incomplete; in checked studies, under half of the missing clones stem from an unresolved V gene, and the remainder is unexplained. That table furnishes V, J and clone size, whereas the DNA furnished D and trimming. Here the sample has approximately 27,000 clones; approximately 85% occur a single time. Less than 9.5% of the sample is in the top ten clones.

From a lookup of the germline V gene, CDR1 and CDR2 are ENHRY and SYGVKD. The CDR3, from cysteine to phenylalanine, totals 14 residues. Only the CDR3 DNA is retained, 42 bases long and in frame from the first base. The junction carries 12 bases between V and J, which are trimmed by 4 bases and 5 bases respectively. The sequence derives from a woman aged 45-65 years with active COVID-19. The rearranged segments are TRBV10-3 and TRBJ2-1; the D gene is perhaps TRBD2, on 6 matching bases. The sample was peripheral blood. This receptor has the CDR3 CAISGSGLDNEQFF. The nucleotide sequence is TGTGCCATCAGTGGTAGCGGTCTCGACAATGAGCAGTTCTTC.